This T cell receptor beta chain originates from a study of response to subunit inactivated influenza vaccine. The CDR3 contains 16 residues. CDR1 is LGHNA, CDR2 YSLEER, per germline. Germline trimming cut 0 bases from V and 7 bases from J; bases unmatched to any gene: 7. Study results and caveats: Only a handful of new T cells, the authors suggested, are recruited with each seasonal influenza vaccination.

This clonotype has just a few counts. Its antigen is currently unknown. TCRdb used MiXCR to reprocess the RT-PCR reads, holding one entry per CDR3 protein. Of fewer than 600,000 distinct CDR3 sequences in the sample, around 7.7% were seen once. The clonotype was recovered from a man between 45 and 75 years old who received an inactivated influenza vaccine. This specimen was PBMCs from blood, taken around 25 months after vaccination. The chain employs TRBV4-3 and TRBJ2-1; 9 positions match TRBD2. CDR3 in amino acids: CASSQEFGTSLNEQFF. The CDR3 DNA follows: TGCGCCAGCAGCCAAGAGTTTGGGACTAGCCTTAATGAGCAGTTCTTC.